Included here is one T cell receptor beta chain sequence, with context. This clonotype showed up just once. Its antigen remains undetermined. Per-base quality was not reported, and no clone a single base away is much larger than it. The data are from a study of blood T cells in healthy people across ages (dated by TCRdb to the mid-2010s). Background for the entire study: In model experiments, template switching captured roughly one uniquely barcoded TCR beta cDNA molecule for every two T cells. The donors were divided into four age groups: young (average approximately 16 years), middle-aged (about 39), aged (approximately 62) and long-lived (82). Two additional independent replicas of 1 million unique cDNA reads from the same blood draw were analyzed for two donors (one aged 18 to 30 and one aged 80 or older). To avoid experimental bias, donors of different ages were distributed randomly across sequencing lanes. Age-related changes in TCR beta repertoire diversity were measured in the study by deep sequencing normalized with unique cDNA molecular identifiers. The full study reports these points: Since profiling was done on bulk unsorted PBMCs, naive and antigen-experienced compartments could not be conclusively compared. The percentage of naive T cells measured by flow cytometry correlated strongly with observed TCR beta diversity. Total diversity estimates from one million sequenced T cells were considered lower bounds and underestimates. As age increased, observed TCR beta diversity per million T cells dropped in a roughly linear way, and a significant reduction was already evident by age 40. Because the CMV infection status of the donors was unknown, age-related changes in expanded clonotypes may potentially have been confounded. Compared with the aged group, the long-lived group had more naive CD4+ T cells, fewer expanded clones and increased TCR diversity, a pattern suggesting age selection.

Receptor libraries were prepared by 5' RACE. The instrument given in TCRdb is Illumina HiSeq 2500. A second 7 to 11 cycle PCR used a sample-barcoded 5' primer and a J-beta primer mix. Each TCR beta cDNA molecule received a unique molecular identifier from a template-switch 5' adaptor carrying 12 random nucleotides. Each sample yielded at least 2.5 million CDR3-containing paired-end reads. All of the RNA was converted into first-strand cDNA using the Mint cDNA synthesis kit, with a TRBC-specific oligonucleotide serving as the primer. Following uracil-DNA glycosylase treatment, a first 18-cycle PCR with universal primers M1SS and BC2_uni_R was performed on all cDNA. The study's own analysis went as follows. Each sample was normalized by randomly selecting 1 million high-quality reads, each carrying a distinct molecular identifier. Reads with shared molecular identifiers were discarded instead of being binned into consensus sequences. MiTCR, run with a Q25 quality threshold and the strictest error-elimination algorithm, handled CDR3 identification, clonotype clustering and error correction. A nonparametric unseen species model with Euler transformation was used to estimate lower-bound total TCR beta diversity. The raw public data were reprocessed by TCRdb itself: fastp quality trimming at Q25, MiXCR clonotype calling, in-frame beta chains only. When rows share a CDR3 protein, they turn into one entry using the most common DNA and genes. These V and J calls rely on TCRdb rather than the paper's analysis. This sample comprises 1.4 million or so distinct CDR3 sequences, 35% to 45% of them detected only once. Approximately 4.1% of the sample comes from the top ten.

V sheds 0 bases and J sheds 4 bases, leaving 12 bases between their ends. From the cysteine through the phenylalanine, the CDR3 covers 15 amino acids. Only the CDR3 portion is preserved as DNA: 45 bases, with reading frame beginning at the first base. The germline V gene sets CDR1 to LGHNA and CDR2 to YSLEER. The donors were about 40 Caucasian individuals from Russia, aged roughly 6 to 90 years, who were systemically healthy. About 9.6 milliliters of peripheral blood were collected from each donor into EDTA-treated Vacutainer tubes. Ficoll-Paque density-gradient centrifugation was used to isolate PBMCs, with at least 6 million per sample. Trizol reagent was used to extract total RNA from PBMCs, with at least 6 micrograms per sample. Naive CD45RAhigh/CD27high T cell percentages were measured by flow cytometry on a PBMC aliquot from every donor.

The receptor comes from a woman under 30 in good health. Sequencing was done on a sample of blood. Here the chain combines TRBV4-3 and TRBJ1-2; TRBD1 is perhaps the D gene, given 6 matching bases. The sequence in DNA is TGCGCCAGCAGCCAAGACCCGAGGGGGTTCTATGGCTACACCTTC. The resulting protein is CASSQDPRGFYGYTF.